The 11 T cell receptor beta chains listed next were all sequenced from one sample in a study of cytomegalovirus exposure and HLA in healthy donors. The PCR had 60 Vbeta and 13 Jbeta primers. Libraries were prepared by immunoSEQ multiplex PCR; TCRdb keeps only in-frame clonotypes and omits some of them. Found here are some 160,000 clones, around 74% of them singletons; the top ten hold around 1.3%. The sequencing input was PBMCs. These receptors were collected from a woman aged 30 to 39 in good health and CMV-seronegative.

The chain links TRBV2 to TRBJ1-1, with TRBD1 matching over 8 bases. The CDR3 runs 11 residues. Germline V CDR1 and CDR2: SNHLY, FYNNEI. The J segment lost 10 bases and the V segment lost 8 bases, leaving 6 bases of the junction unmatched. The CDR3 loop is CASRQGLRAFF. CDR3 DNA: TGTGCCAGCCGACAGGGGCTCCGAGCTTTCTTT.

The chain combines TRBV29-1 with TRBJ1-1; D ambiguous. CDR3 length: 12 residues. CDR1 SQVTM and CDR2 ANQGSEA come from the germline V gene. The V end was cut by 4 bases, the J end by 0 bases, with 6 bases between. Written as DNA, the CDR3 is TGCAGCGTTGTGTCCATGAACACTGAAGCTTTCTTT. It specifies CSVVSMNTEAFF.

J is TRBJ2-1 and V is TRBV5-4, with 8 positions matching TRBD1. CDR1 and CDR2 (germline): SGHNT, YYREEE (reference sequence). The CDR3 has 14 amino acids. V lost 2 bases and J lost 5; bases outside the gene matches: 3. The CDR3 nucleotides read TGTGCCAGCAGCTTCCAGGACAGGGACAATGAGCAGTTCTTC. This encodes CASSFQDRDNEQFF.

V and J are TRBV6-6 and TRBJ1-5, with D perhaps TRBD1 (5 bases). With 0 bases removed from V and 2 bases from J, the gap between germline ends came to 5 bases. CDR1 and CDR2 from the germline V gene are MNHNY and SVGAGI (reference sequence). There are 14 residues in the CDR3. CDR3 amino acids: CASSYSGGNQPQHF. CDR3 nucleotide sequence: TGTGCCAGCAGTTACTCAGGGGGCAATCAGCCCCAGCATTTT.

CDR3 sequence (DNA): TGTGCCAGCAGCTTAAATTGGGCCCGACGATCTCCTGAGTATTTT. This codes for CASSLNWARRSPEYF. V usage is TRBV7-2 and J usage is TRBJ2-3; no clear D. The CDR3 has 15 residues. The germline V gene has CDR1 SGHTA and CDR2 FQGNSA. Between the trimmed V and J ends, which lost 2 bases and 13 bases, there was a span of 22 bases.

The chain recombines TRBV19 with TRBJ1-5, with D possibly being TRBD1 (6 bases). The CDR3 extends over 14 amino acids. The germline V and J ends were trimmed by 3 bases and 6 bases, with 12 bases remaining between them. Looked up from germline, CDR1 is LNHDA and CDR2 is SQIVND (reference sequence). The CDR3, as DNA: TGTGCCAGTAGTATGCGGGGGGCAGGTCAGCCCCAGCATTTT. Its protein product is CASSMRGAGQPQHF.

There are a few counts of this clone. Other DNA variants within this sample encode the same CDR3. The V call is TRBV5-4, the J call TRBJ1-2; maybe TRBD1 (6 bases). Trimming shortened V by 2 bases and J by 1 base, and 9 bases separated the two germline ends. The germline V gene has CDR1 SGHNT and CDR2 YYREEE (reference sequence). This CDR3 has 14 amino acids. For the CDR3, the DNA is TGTGCCAGCAGCTTAGGACAGTTTAACTATGGCTACACCTTC. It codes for CASSLGQFNYGYTF.

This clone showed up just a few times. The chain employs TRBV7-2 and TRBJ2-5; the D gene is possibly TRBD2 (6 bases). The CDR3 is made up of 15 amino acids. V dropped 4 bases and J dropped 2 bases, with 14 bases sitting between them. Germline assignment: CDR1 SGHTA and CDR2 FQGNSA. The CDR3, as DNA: TGTGCCAGCAGCTCCGGAGGGCGGGGACAAGAGACCCAGTACTTC. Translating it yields CASSSGGRGQETQYF.

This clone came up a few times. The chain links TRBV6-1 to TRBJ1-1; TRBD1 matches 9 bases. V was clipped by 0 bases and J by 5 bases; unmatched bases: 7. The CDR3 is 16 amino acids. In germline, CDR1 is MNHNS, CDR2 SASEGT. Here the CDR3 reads CASSEAKGQGRTEAFF. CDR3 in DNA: TGTGCCAGCAGTGAAGCCAAGGGACAGGGAAGAACTGAAGCTTTCTTT.

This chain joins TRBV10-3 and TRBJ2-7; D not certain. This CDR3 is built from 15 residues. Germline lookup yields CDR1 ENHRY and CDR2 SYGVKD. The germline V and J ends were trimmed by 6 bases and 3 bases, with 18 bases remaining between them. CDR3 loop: CAIRDGIKSGYEQYF. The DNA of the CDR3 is TGTGCCATCAGAGATGGAATCAAATCAGGCTACGAGCAGTACTTC.

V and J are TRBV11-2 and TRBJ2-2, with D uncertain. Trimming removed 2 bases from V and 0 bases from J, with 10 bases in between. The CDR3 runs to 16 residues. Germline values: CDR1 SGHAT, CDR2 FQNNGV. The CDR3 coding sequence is TGTGCCAGCAGCTTACTGGGTCTAGCGAACACCGGGGAGCTGTTTTTT. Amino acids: CASSLLGLANTGELFF.